Below are 23 T cell receptor beta chains sequenced from a single sample in a study of identical twins. One entry per CDR3 protein, called by TCRdb with MiXCR from the 5' RACE reads. The sample has about 530,000 distinct CDR3 sequences; about 16% are singletons. The same sample was also used in a study of yellow fever vaccine responses in identical twins.

What was sequenced was CD4+ T cells sorted from blood. These receptors came from a woman between 18 and 30 years old in good health.

The gene calls are TRBV2 and TRBJ1-5; D not resolved. The germline V gene encodes CDR1 SNHLY and CDR2 FYNNEI. This CDR3 region has 15 residues. Trimming cost V 1 base and J 4 bases, with 11 bases left between them. CDR3 amino acids: CASSEGGVRNQPQHF. For the CDR3, the DNA is TGTGCCAGCAGTGAAGGCGGGGTAAGAAATCAGCCCCAGCATTTT. The full variable domain, rest sourced from reference TRBV2 and TRBJ1-5, is EPEVTQTPSHQVTQMGQEVILRCVPISNHLYFYWYRQILGQKVEFLVSFYNNEISEKSEIFDDQFSVERPDGSNFTLKIRSTKLEDSAMYFCASSEGGVRNQPQHFGDGTRLSIL.

This chain uses TRBV18 with TRBJ2-1, with 10 bases that match TRBD1. V dropped 4 bases and J dropped 6; count of bases not matched to a gene: 3. Germline CDR1 is KGHSH and CDR2 is LQKENI. The length of the CDR3 is 14 residues. CDR3 region: CASSLRDRGNEQFF. CDR3 DNA sequence: TGTGCCAGCTCACTCCGGGACAGGGGCAATGAGCAGTTCTTC.

This clonotype came up a few times. This chain joins TRBV10-3 and TRBJ2-2; D assignment may be TRBD1 or TRBD2 (6 bases each). The V gene lost 10 bases and the J gene lost 1 base, with 16 bases spanning the gap. The CDR3 contains 15 residues. CDR1 and CDR2 (germline): ENHRY, SYGVKD. CDR3 sequence (DNA): TGTGCCACCGGAGGGGGTCCAGAGAACACCGGGGAGCTGTTTTTT. Its translation: CATGGGPENTGELFF.

This clonotype was recorded many times. The V call is TRBV7-9, the J call TRBJ1-4; tentatively, D is TRBD1 (5 bases). V dropped 0 bases and J dropped 5 bases, with 7 bases sitting between them. The germline V gene has CDR1 SEHNR and CDR2 FQNEAQ (reference sequence). This CDR3 spans 14 amino acids. The CDR3 is CASSLAGQNEKLFF. The CDR3 DNA sequence: TGTGCCAGCAGCTTAGCGGGGCAAAATGAAAAACTGTTTTTT.

This clonotype was found a few times. J is TRBJ1-2 and V is TRBV9; D unresolved. From germline, CDR1 is SGDLS and CDR2 YYNGEE. There are 14 residues in the CDR3. Between the trimmed V and J ends, which lost 4 bases and 7 bases, there was a span of 17 bases. The DNA for the CDR3 is TGTGCCAGCAGCACCGTTCCGGGTTTATCTGGCTACACCTTC. It yields the protein CASSTVPGLSGYTF. Full variable domain (outside the CDR3, taken from reference TRBV9 and TRBJ1-2): DSGVTQTPKHLITATGQRVTLRCSPRSGDLSVYWYQQSLDQGLQFLIQYYNGEERAKGNILERFSAQQFPDLHSELNLSSLELGDSALYFCASSTVPGLSGYTFGSGTRLTVV.

This clonotype appeared a few times. V is TRBV12-3 or TRBV12-4 and J is TRBJ2-3, with 7 bases matching TRBD1. This CDR3 region has 14 residues. With V trimmed by 6 bases and J by 1 base, 4 bases remained unmatched. The CDR3 protein is CASRATGGTDTQYF. In DNA, the CDR3 is TGTGCCAGCAGAGCTACAGGGGGCACAGATACGCAGTATTTT.

There are a few counts of this clonotype. The J gene is TRBJ2-7, the V gene TRBV24-1; no clear D. From germline, CDR1 is KGHDR and CDR2 SFDVKD. Trimming cost V 4 bases and J 7 bases, with 13 bases left between them. There are 13 residues in the CDR3. DNA of the CDR3: TGTGCCACCAGTGACCGCCCGGGTCGGGAGCAGTACTTC. This gives the protein CATSDRPGREQYF.

In this sample, this clonotype turned up a few times. The chain uses TRBV9 and TRBJ2-3; possibly TRBD2 for D (6 bases). The CDR3 is 16 residues long. The germline V and J ends were trimmed by 0 bases and 2 bases, with 13 bases remaining between them. In germline, CDR1 is SGDLS, CDR2 YYNGEE. CDR3 DNA: TGTGCCAGCAGCGTAGGGCCAGCGGGCCTCACAGATACGCAGTATTTT. This translates into CASSVGPAGLTDTQYF.

A few counts support this clonotype. The CDR3 DNA is TGTGCCAGCAGTTACATCTCCAACTACAATGAGCAGTTCTTC. The encoded protein is CASSYISNYNEQFF. The V gene is TRBV6-5, the J gene TRBJ2-1; no reliable D call. With 2 bases removed from V and 3 bases from J, the gap between germline ends came to 8 bases. Germline loops: CDR1 MNHEY, CDR2 SVGAGI. The length of the CDR3 is 14 residues.

This rearrangement joins TRBV20-1 to TRBJ2-7; 10 nucleotides match TRBD2. Germline CDR1 DFQATT, CDR2 SNEGSKA (reference sequence). The CDR3 contains 16 residues. Unmatched junction bases numbered 9, after V lost 0 bases and J lost 4 bases. DNA of the CDR3: TGCAGTGCTAGAGAGTGGGGCGGGACTAGCGATTACGAGCAGTACTTC. It codes for CSAREWGGTSDYEQYF.

This clonotype showed up many times. J is TRBJ2-7 and V is TRBV12-3 or TRBV12-4, with D tentatively TRBD1 (5 bases). The V and J ends lost 5 bases and 2 bases respectively, with 13 bases between them. The CDR3 spans 14 residues. The CDR3, as DNA: TGTGCCAGCAGTCTCGAGCAGGGAACCTACGAGCAGTACTTC. As protein: CASSLEQGTYEQYF.

This clonotype was seen at least ten times. The rearrangement links TRBV18 to TRBJ2-5; the D gene is possibly TRBD2 (5 bases). Trimming left V 9 bases short and J 4 bases short, with 15 bases between. Per germline, CDR1 KGHSH and CDR2 LQKENI. This CDR3 is built from 13 residues. The CDR3 here is CASSPRSGETQYF. In nucleotides, the CDR3 is TGTGCCAGTAGTCCCCGGAGCGGAGAGACCCAGTACTTC.

This clonotype appeared a single time. The chain joins TRBV5-1 to TRBJ1-2, with 7 bases fitting TRBD1. CDR1 SGHRS and CDR2 YFSETQ come from the germline V gene. The CDR3 totals 13 residues. Trimming removed 5 bases from V and 7 bases from J; junction bases left unmatched: 8. As DNA, the CDR3 is TGCGCCAGCAGGGGCGCAGGGGGTGTTGGCTACACCTTC. Translated, it gives CASRGAGGVGYTF.

The V gene is TRBV3-1, the J gene TRBJ2-3; D unclear. Deletions cut 0 bases from V and 8 bases from J, with 9 bases between. Germline V CDR1 and CDR2: LGHDT, YNNKEL (reference sequence). This CDR3 comprises 13 residues. Here the CDR3 reads CASSQDLTGTQYF. The CDR3 DNA sequence: TGTGCCAGCAGCCAAGATCTTACTGGTACGCAGTATTTT.

In this sample, this clonotype turned up a few times. The chain combines TRBV5-4 with TRBJ2-5; TRBD2 matches 11 bases. Germline V gene lookup returns CDR1 SGHNT and CDR2 YYREEE (reference sequence). The CDR3 spans 20 residues. V lost 2 bases, J lost 4 bases, and 19 bases stayed unmatched. The CDR3 bases are TGTGCCAGCAGCTTACAACCGGGACTAGCGGCCCAAAGCGCTTTAGAGACCCAGTACTTC. It translates to CASSLQPGLAAQSALETQYF.

This chain connects TRBV20-1 to TRBJ2-7, with 8 bases identical to TRBD1. V lost 5 bases to trimming and J lost 3 bases; unmatched junction nucleotides: 3. There are 12 residues in the CDR3. The germline gives CDR1 DFQATT, CDR2 SNEGSKA (reference sequence). The CDR3 DNA reads as TGCAGTGCTGGACAGGGAGGCTACGAGCAGTACTTC. The encoded protein is CSAGQGGYEQYF.

This clonotype has only a few counts. This chain uses TRBV6-5 with TRBJ2-3; tentatively, D is TRBD1 (5 bases). This CDR3 has 16 amino acids. V was trimmed by 0 bases and J by 0 bases, leaving 10 bases between them. Germline CDR1 is MNHEY and CDR2 is SVGAGI. CDR3 sequence: CASSYSTASSTDTQYF. DNA for the CDR3: TGTGCCAGCAGTTACTCGACAGCTTCTAGCACAGATACGCAGTATTTT.

This clonotype was observed a few times. This chain connects TRBV28 to TRBJ2-1; the match to TRBD2 covers 12 bases. The CDR3 length is 15 residues. V lost 5 bases and J lost 6; bases outside the gene matches: 5. Looked up from germline, CDR1 is MDHEN and CDR2 is SYDVKM. CDR3 residues: CASSTLAGGLNEQFF. The CDR3 DNA follows: TGTGCCAGCAGTACACTAGCGGGAGGTCTCAATGAGCAGTTCTTC.

This rearrangement joins TRBV5-6 to TRBJ2-7, with 9 bases that match TRBD1. Germline V lookup: CDR1 SGHDT, CDR2 YYEEEE. The CDR3 runs 14 residues. V lost 2 bases to trimming and J lost 7 bases; unmatched junction nucleotides: 7. CDR3 protein: CASSFRDRVVEQYV. In DNA form, the CDR3 reads TGTGCCAGCAGCTTCCGGGACAGGGTAGTAGAGCAGTACGTC.

The chain has TRBV12-3 or TRBV12-4 and TRBJ2-1, with 13 bases that match TRBD2. After removal of 8 bases from V and 7 bases from J, the junction contained 5 bases not matched to a gene. The CDR3 consists of 14 residues. CDR3 protein: CASWTSGSRNEQFF. DNA for the CDR3: TGTGCCAGCTGGACTAGCGGGAGCCGTAATGAGCAGTTCTTC.

This chain uses TRBV3-1 with TRBJ2-3, with 9 bases identical to TRBD2. Trimming at V came to 2 bases and at J to 2 bases, leaving 11 bases not matched to a gene. The CDR3 spans 18 residues. The germline V gene encodes CDR1 LGHDT and CDR2 YNNKEL (reference sequence). CDR3 bases: TGTGCCAGCAGCCAAAGGTTTAGCGGGAGCCGGGTCACAGATACGCAGTATTTT. Protein sequence: CASSQRFSGSRVTDTQYF.

Only a few counts were recorded for this clonotype. This sequence joins TRBV4-1 and TRBJ2-5; 10 bases are shared with TRBD2. This CDR3 contains 15 residues. CDR1 is MGHRA, CDR2 YSYEKL, per germline. V was pared by 2 bases and J by 5 bases, with 5 bases of the junction left unmatched. CDR3 protein: CASSQPRTSGETQYF. For the CDR3, the DNA is TGCGCCAGCAGCCAACCAAGGACTAGCGGCGAGACCCAGTACTTC.

A few counts support this clonotype. The gene calls are TRBV5-1 and TRBJ2-1; 12 bases match TRBD2. V trimming: 2 bases; J trimming: 4 bases; junction bases outside the gene matches: 4. The CDR3 runs to 16 residues. CDR1 and CDR2 (germline): SGHRS, YFSETQ. CDR3 DNA sequence: TGCGCCAGCAGCTTCATCGGGACTAGCGGGTACAATGAGCAGTTCTTC. Residues: CASSFIGTSGYNEQFF.